A selection of T cell receptor beta chains follows, all from one sample in a study of blood T cell repertoires in COVID-19. Repertoires were generated with immunoSEQ multiplex PCR, while TCRdb's copy carries only in-frame clones and drops some. Among some 42,000 clones listed, 85% to 95% were seen once. The sequenced sample was peripheral blood. The receptor source for this set is a man aged 50 to 59 with active COVID-19. CDR3s include the opening cysteine and the closing phenylalanine or tryptophan. The order of the fields is clone size, V gene, D gene, J gene, CDR3 protein, CDR3 DNA. D genes are given only for firm matches. Size values are once, few and many counts, or a class for expanded clones, and some rows have none.

.,TRBV5-1,.,TRBJ1-5,CASSLDTDQPQHF,TGCGCCAGCAGCTTGGATACGGATCAGCCCCAGCATTTT
once,TRBV19,TRBD2,TRBJ2-1,CASSIALAGPYNEQFF,TGTGCCAGTAGTATCGCACTAGCGGGGCCCTACAATGAGCAGTTCTTC
.,TRBV27,TRBD1,TRBJ1-4,CASSLAGGANEKLFF,TGTGCCAGCAGTTTAGCAGGGGGTGCTAATGAAAAACTGTTTTTT
.,TRBV11-3,TRBD1,TRBJ1-3,CASSSTGVSGNTIYF,TGTGCCAGCAGCTCGACAGGGGTCTCTGGAAACACCATATATTTT
.,TRBV7-3,.,TRBJ2-3,CASSPRGKTDTQYF,TGTGCCAGCAGCCCTAGGGGAAAGACAGATACGCAGTATTTT
.,TRBV28,.,TRBJ2-1,CASSLSLASNEQFF,TGTGCCAGCAGTTTGTCGCTAGCTTCCAATGAGCAGTTCTTC
once,TRBV7-2,TRBD2,TRBJ2-3,CASSLEASGSYRQTQYF,TGTGCCAGCAGCTTAGAAGCTAGCGGGAGTTATCGGCAGACGCAGTATTTT
.,TRBV7-9,.,TRBJ1-2,CASSLGAEGYTF,TGTGCCAGCAGCTTAGGGGCTGAAGGCTACACCTTC
.,TRBV7-2,TRBD2,TRBJ2-1,CASSLDGGRARQFF,TGTGCCAGCAGCTTAGATGGCGGGAGGGCCCGGCAGTTCTTC
.,TRBV11-2,TRBD1,TRBJ2-2,CASSFRGGNTGELFF,TGTGCCAGCAGCTTTCGAGGGGGCAACACCGGGGAGCTGTTTTTT